Below, one T cell receptor beta chain is given with its context. The specificity of this receptor is unknown. No much larger clone exists at a distance of one base, and base qualities are not known. One collaborating source in Seattle enrolled patients during active infection and followed them longitudinally through the course of disease. Whole blood was collected in K2EDTA tubes by collaborating institutions according to the institutions' own protocols. For TCRbeta analysis, collaborator samples were shipped as frozen whole blood, as isolated PBMCs, or as DNA extracted from either sample type. This entry is derived from a study of blood T cell repertoires in COVID-19 (TCRdb year 2020). Concerning the study at large: Collaborator samples came from the United States, Italy and Spain and covered acute and convalescent phases of COVID-19. The material from the prospective study consisted of cDNA or gDNA derived from T cells, B-cell-depleted T cells, or PBMCs. Subjects who had been exposed to COVID-19, were actively infected with it, or had recovered from it provided the deeply sampled blood TCRbeta repertoires that made up the dataset. The repertoires were made available in a free public database intended to serve as a resource for research on the immune response to SARS-CoV-2. The samples were drawn from two sources: the first 160 participants of the ongoing ImmuneRACE study, and some 1,300 subjects contributed by 6 global collaborators. A de-identified subject ID, COVID-19 status, age in years and sex were almost always included in the sample metadata. HLA class I and class II types, where available, came from metadata supplied by the sample provider rather than from assay-based typing. Findings and caveats that apply to the study as a whole: The amount of clinical and demographic metadata varied by source and participant and was provided uncurated.

The immunoSEQ Assay, a bias-controlled multiplex PCR, was used to amplify TCRbeta CDR3 regions from genomic DNA. As for the authors' bioinformatics: The number of nucleated cells in each sample was estimated by amplification of reference gene primers within the assay. To quantify the absolute abundance of each unique TCRbeta CDR3 rearrangement, sequence reads were collapsed and filtered. For each sample, productive Simpson clonality was calculated by taking the square root of Simpson's diversity index across productive rearrangements. Entries here come from immuneACCESS through TCRdb and include only in-frame sequences with V and J called. Some clones fail to appear in such tables; in the studies checked, an unresolved V gene covers under half of the shortfall, and the cause of the remainder is unknown. V and J calls and clone size are as listed in that table; D and trimming were resolved from the DNA. In all, the sample holds 310,000 or so clones, and approximately 90% of those were seen once. Around 9.9% of the sample belongs to the ten largest clones.

V is pared back by 0 bases and J by 1 base, with 5 bases lying between the germline termini. Spanning cysteine to phenylalanine, the CDR3 consists of 14 amino acids. Only the CDR3 region is kept as DNA, spanning 42 bases read in frame from base 1. The germline V gene specifies SGHRS as CDR1 and YFSETQ as CDR2. This TCR derives from a man under 40 with COVID-19, enrolled during active disease. The sequenced material came from peripheral blood. The rearranged segments are TRBV5-1 and TRBJ1-5, with an unclear D gene assignment. The DNA is as follows: TGCGCCAGCAGCTTGGACAGCAGCAATCAGCCCCAGCATTTT. It is translated as CASSLDSSNQPQHF.